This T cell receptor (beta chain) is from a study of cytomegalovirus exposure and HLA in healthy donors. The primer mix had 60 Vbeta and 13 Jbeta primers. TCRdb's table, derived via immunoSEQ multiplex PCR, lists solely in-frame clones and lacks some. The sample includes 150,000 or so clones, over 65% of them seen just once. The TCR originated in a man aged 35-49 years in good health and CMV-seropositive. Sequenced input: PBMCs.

CDR3 in DNA: TGTGCCATCAGTGAGCAACAGGGATTCTCTGGAAACACCATATATTTT. This encodes CAISEQQGFSGNTIYF. V usage is TRBV10-3 and J usage is TRBJ1-3; TRBD1 is a possible D gene (6 bases). Germline V CDR1 and CDR2: ENHRY, SYGVKD. This CDR3 has 16 amino acids. Deletions cut 2 bases from V and 0 bases from J, with 11 bases between.